Sequencing of this TCR beta chain was carried out in a study of T cell changes during pregnancy in multiple sclerosis. Profiled with immunoSEQ multiplex PCR; TCRdb holds only in-frame clones, not every one. The table records about 35,000 clones, about 90% of them present only once. Germline V gives CDR1 MDHEN, CDR2 SYDVKM. The V and J ends lost 5 bases and 0 bases respectively, with 11 bases between them. The CDR3 is 14 residues long. This sequence joins TRBV28 and TRBJ2-7; D uncertain. The sequence derives from a female donor in good health, enrolled as a control in a pregnancy study. This sample comprised CD4+ T cells from peripheral blood mononuclear cells, obtained in the third trimester of pregnancy. The CDR3 loop reads CASSTRHSSYEQYF. The DNA for the CDR3 is TGTGCCAGCAGTACCCGACACTCCTCCTACGAGCAGTACTTC.